This TCR beta chain was documented in a study of CXCR3-negative and CXCR3-positive naive CD8 T cells. Study-wide points: Much lower diversity was found in memory CD8+ cells, while both naive subsets had comparably high diversity. A higher hydrophobicity marked the TRB CDR3s of CXCR3-positive naive cells versus CXCR3-negative naive cells. Within a donor, both naive subsets shared TRBV-TRBJ usage, unlike memory cells.

CDR1 is SQVTM, CDR2 ANQGSEA, per germline. The CDR3 consists of 15 residues. The TRB libraries of cDNA were built by UMI-labeled 5' RACE. TCRdb re-analyzed the 5' RACE reads; it lists each CDR3 protein once, without DNA. The table lists roughly 3,100 distinct CDR3 sequences. A note on this clonotype: The antigen is undetermined.

The clonotype was recovered from a human donor in good health. Some clones in this sample may be carry-over from other donors' samples. The chain uses TRBV29-1 and TRBJ2-3; as DNA is missing, the TRBD1 call by TCRdb cannot be tested. Sequencing input: naive CXCR3- CD8+ T cells from blood. The subset is: CD45RO-CCR7+CD27+CD95- naive CD8+ T cells lacking CXCR3 (TNR3-). CDR3 loop: CSVEGTGGAIDTQYF.